A selection of T cell receptor beta chains follows, all from one sample in a study of cytomegalovirus exposure and HLA in healthy donors. Here immunoSEQ multiplex PCR was the method, and the copy in TCRdb shows in-frame clones only, minus some. The sample holds around 130,000 clones, approximately 89% seen once. Sample: PBMCs. Receptors were obtained from a young woman in good health and CMV-seropositive. Each CDR3 is given with its conserved first and last residue. A D gene is named only where the DNA matches it firmly. Only part of the rows carry a size: once, few, many, or a class if the clone is expanded.

size: -
J: TRBJ1-1
D: TRBD1
V: TRBV6-6
length: 14
DNA: TGTGCCAGCAGTCCCCAGGGGGGTAAGTCTGAAGCTTTCTTT
CDR3: CASSPQGGKSEAFF

size: -
J: TRBJ2-1
D: -
V: TRBV4-1
length: 12
DNA: TGCGCCAGCAGCCAAGTTGCGGGGGAGCAGTTCTTC
CDR3: CASSQVAGEQFF

size: -
J: TRBJ1-4
D: TRBD1
V: TRBV9
length: 16
DNA: TGTGCCAGCAGCTCCACCGTGGGGACAGGGTATGAAAAACTGTTTTTT
CDR3: CASSSTVGTGYEKLFF

size: -
J: TRBJ1-1
D: TRBD1
V: TRBV6-1
length: 13
DNA: TGTGCCAGCAGGACAGGGGGGAGTACTGAAGCTTTCTTT
CDR3: CASRTGGSTEAFF

size: -
J: TRBJ2-7
D: TRBD1
V: TRBV5-1
length: 13
DNA: TGCGCCAGCAGCTGGGACAGCCTCTACGAGCAGTACTTC
CDR3: CASSWDSLYEQYF

size: -
J: TRBJ2-7
D: -
V: TRBV5-6
length: 12
DNA: TGTGCCAGCAGCTTGGAAGGGGCCGAGCAGTACTTC
CDR3: CASSLEGAEQYF

size: -
J: TRBJ2-7
D: TRBD2
V: TRBV19
length: 16
DNA: TGTGCCAGTAGTATGTGGACTAGCGGGCCTCCCTACGAGCAGTACTTC
CDR3: CASSMWTSGPPYEQYF

size: -
J: TRBJ2-3
D: TRBD2
V: TRBV27
length: 15
DNA: TGTGCCAGCTGGATAACAGCGGGGTCCACAGATACGCAGTATTTT
CDR3: CASWITAGSTDTQYF

size: -
J: TRBJ1-1
D: -
V: TRBV5-5
length: 13
DNA: TGTGCCAGCAGCTGGACACCGAACACTGAAGCTTTCTTT
CDR3: CASSWTPNTEAFF

size: once
J: TRBJ1-5
D: -
V: TRBV5-6
length: 15
DNA: TGTGCCAGCAGCCTCGGGAGGGTTAGCAATCAGCCCCAGCATTTT
CDR3: CASSLGRVSNQPQHF